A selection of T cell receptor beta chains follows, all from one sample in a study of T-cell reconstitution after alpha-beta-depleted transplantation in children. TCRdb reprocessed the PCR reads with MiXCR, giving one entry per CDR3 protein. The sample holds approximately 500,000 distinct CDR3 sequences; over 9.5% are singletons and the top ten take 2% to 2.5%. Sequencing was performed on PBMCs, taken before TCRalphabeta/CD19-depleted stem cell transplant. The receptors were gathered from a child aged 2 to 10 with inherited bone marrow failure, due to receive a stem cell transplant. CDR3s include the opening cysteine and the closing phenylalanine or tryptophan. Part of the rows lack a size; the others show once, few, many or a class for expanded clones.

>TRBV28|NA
CASSLRYMNTEAFF
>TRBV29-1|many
CSVEGLAGSYNEQFF
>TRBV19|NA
CASSISDRDYEQYF
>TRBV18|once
CASPLEPNTGELFF
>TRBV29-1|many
CSVVANTEAFF
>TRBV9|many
CASRRGEAGNTIYF
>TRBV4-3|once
CASSQDAGEGNEQFF
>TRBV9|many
CASSVGGHTNYGYTF
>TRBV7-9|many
CASSRLGGDNEQFF
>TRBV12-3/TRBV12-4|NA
CASSLGVRDRGAGYNF
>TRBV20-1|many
CSASLAGEPSTDTQYF
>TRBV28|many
CASRRGQTSGRLEQYF
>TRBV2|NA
CASSSGYPGQPQHF
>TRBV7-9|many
CASRPGTGSHEQYF
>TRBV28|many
CASSFRPYEQYF
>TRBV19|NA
CASSMARSSYEQYF
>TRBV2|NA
CVSSGRGPQAEAFF
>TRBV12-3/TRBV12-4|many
CASRNRGRNEKLFF
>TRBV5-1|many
CASSPQGFSSGNTIYF
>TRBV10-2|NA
CASGVSRAYEQYF
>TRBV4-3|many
CASSQVGSEETQYF
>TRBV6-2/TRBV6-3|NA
CASSSPHRTFGELFF
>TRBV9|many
CASSAPSGRRQETQYF
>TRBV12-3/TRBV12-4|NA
CASCGGGNQETQYF
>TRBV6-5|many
CASSRGVHTEAFF
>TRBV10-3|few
CAIRGVLAHEQYF
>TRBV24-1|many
CATSDQDAIDTDTQYF
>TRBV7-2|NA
CASRGRAGSGSLYNEQFF
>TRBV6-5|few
CASSYLQPPPYNEQFF
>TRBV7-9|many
CASTSSGRYEQYF
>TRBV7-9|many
CASSLGTEGPASDEQFF
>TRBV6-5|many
CASSYSIRGPLNEKLFF
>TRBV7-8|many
CASSHSRTGRNQPQHF
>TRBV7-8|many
CASSLLRWDTKGQFF
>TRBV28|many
CASSPSIGQYF
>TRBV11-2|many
CASSLGYLSTDTQYF
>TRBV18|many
CASSPPGLHGEQYF
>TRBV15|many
CATSRDESANYGYTF
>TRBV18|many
CASSGQGSETQYF
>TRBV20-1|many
CSAGAGGSYEQYF